This TCR beta chain emerged from a study of CD8 T cells in Susac syndrome. The authors reverse transcribed roughly 0.5 to 1 ug RNA with random hexamers. TCRdb processed the immunoSEQ multiplex PCR reads anew with MiXCR; each CDR3 protein has one entry. Of about 240,000 distinct CDR3 sequences in the sample, almost 97% are singletons; the top ten hold 0.1%. High-throughput TCR beta sequencing covered peripheral CD8+ and CD4+ T cells. This TCR was sampled from a human donor with Susac syndrome. What was sequenced was CD4+ T cells from PBMCs.

The CDR3 sequence is CASSTGQGARGYTF. The CDR3 DNA sequence: TGTGCCAGCAGTACGGGACAGGGGGCTCGGGGCTACACCTTC. The rearrangement links TRBV3-1 to TRBJ1-2; 12 bases line up with TRBD1. Germline V gives CDR1 LGHDT, CDR2 YNNKEL (reference sequence). Unmatched junction bases numbered 7, after V lost 6 bases and J lost 8 bases. CDR3 length: 14 residues.